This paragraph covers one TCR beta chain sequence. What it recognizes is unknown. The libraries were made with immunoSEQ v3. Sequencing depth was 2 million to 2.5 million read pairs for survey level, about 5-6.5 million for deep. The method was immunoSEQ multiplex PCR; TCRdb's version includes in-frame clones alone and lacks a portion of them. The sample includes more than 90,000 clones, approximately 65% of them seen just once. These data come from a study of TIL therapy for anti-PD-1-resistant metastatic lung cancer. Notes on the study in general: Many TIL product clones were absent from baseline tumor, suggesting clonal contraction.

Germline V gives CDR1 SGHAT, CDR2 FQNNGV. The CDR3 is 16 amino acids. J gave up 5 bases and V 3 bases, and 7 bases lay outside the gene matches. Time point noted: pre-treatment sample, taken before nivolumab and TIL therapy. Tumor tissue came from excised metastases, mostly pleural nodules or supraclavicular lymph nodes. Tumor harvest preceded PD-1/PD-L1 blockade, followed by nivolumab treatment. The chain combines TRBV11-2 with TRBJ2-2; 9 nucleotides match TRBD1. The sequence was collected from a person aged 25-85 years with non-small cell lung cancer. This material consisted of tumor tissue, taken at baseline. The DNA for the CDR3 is TGTGCCAGCAGCTTGAACCGGGACAGGGTAACCGGGGAGCTGTTTTTT. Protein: CASSLNRDRVTGELFF.